This T cell receptor beta chain was sequenced for a study of T cells in Graves' hyperthyroidism and ophthalmopathy. Researchers amplified the TCR beta CDR3 regions from RNA transcripts. The HTBI primer set was used in a first-round RT-PCR of the TCR CDR3. TCRdb processed the multiplex PCR reads anew with MiXCR; each CDR3 protein has one entry. The profile shows under 400,000 distinct CDR3 sequences, around 16% of them singletons. The germline V gene has CDR1 DFQATT and CDR2 SNEGSKA (reference sequence). This CDR3 comprises 14 residues. V lost 6 bases and J lost 3, with 17 bases in between. This clonotype was observed many times.

Sequenced: blood. The rearrangement joins TRBV20-1 to TRBJ1-2; maybe TRBD1 (5 bases). The receptor's source is a woman aged 18-35 years with Graves' hyperthyroidism that later progressed to Graves' ophthalmopathy. CDR3 sequence reads: CSAVIVGLYYGYTF. The CDR3 coding sequence is TGCAGTGCCGTTATTGTGGGGCTTTACTATGGCTACACCTTC.